A single sample is the source of the 21 T cell receptor beta chains below, sequenced in a study of identical twins. Using its own MiXCR run on the 5' RACE reads, TCRdb lists one record per CDR3 protein. The top ten hold roughly 7% of the sample, which has under 350,000 distinct CDR3 sequences, roughly 9% seen once. The same data also contributed to another study, on yellow fever vaccine responses in identical twins.

Sequenced: CD8+ T cells sorted from blood. The source of these receptors is a young woman in good health.

This clonotype came up a few times. This rearrangement joins TRBV28 to TRBJ2-1; 9 bases are shared with TRBD1. Germline V gene sequence: CDR1 MDHEN, CDR2 SYDVKM. CDR3 length: 15 residues. Trimming cost V 7 bases and J 5 bases; bases outside gene matches: 9. The CDR3 loop reads CASTLGQGLNNEQFF. The CDR3 nucleotides are TGTGCCAGCACCTTGGGACAGGGTTTGAACAATGAGCAGTTCTTC.

This clonotype was observed many times. The genes are TRBV12-3 or TRBV12-4 and TRBJ1-2, with D maybe TRBD1 (6 bases). The length of the CDR3 is 16 residues. V was clipped by 6 bases and J by 1 base, with 18 bases between them. The CDR3 region has the DNA TGTGCCAGCAGAGGAAGGGGGGACCAAGTTAACTATGGCTACACCTTC. It specifies CASRGRGDQVNYGYTF.

Concerning this clonotype itself: Mismatch with germline at one junction end may stem from a read error. This chain connects TRBV5-6 to TRBJ2-5; 11 bases match TRBD1. The CDR3 is 16 amino acids. Per the germline V gene, CDR1 is SGHDT and CDR2 is YYEEEE. CDR3 amino acids: CPSSLAGDRGQETQYF. CDR3 DNA: TGTCCCAGCAGCTTGGCCGGGGACAGGGGGCAAGAGACCCAGTACTTC.

The table lists this clonotype with many counts. The CDR3 protein is CASSLFAGGQETQYF. In DNA, the CDR3 is TGTGCCAGCAGTTTATTTGCGGGGGGCCAAGAGACCCAGTACTTC. The chain employs TRBV27 and TRBJ2-5; 8 nucleotides align to TRBD2. This CDR3 has 15 residues. Germline V gives CDR1 MNHEY, CDR2 SMNVEV (reference sequence). V was pared by 1 base and J by 1 base, with 2 bases of the junction left unmatched.

This clonotype was detected only a few times. The rearrangement links TRBV4-3 to TRBJ2-1; 11 bases fit TRBD1. The CDR3 is 17 amino acids. Germline V gives CDR1 LGHNA, CDR2 YSLEER. The trim removed 0 bases at V and 6 bases at J, leaving 7 bases unmatched. The CDR3 nucleotides are TGCGCCAGCAGCCAAGACCTGGGACAGGGGGTTACCAATGAGCAGTTCTTC. Translation: CASSQDLGQGVTNEQFF.

The chain combines TRBV6-1 with TRBJ2-7; D ambiguous. This CDR3 is 14 amino acids long. Germline CDR1 MNHNS, CDR2 SASEGT. Trimming left V 6 bases short and J 6 bases short, with 18 bases between. The CDR3 is CASSNPGPRAEQYF. The CDR3 DNA reads TGTGCCAGCAGCAACCCGGGCCCCCGGGCCGAGCAGTACTTC.

This clonotype occurred a few times. The chain has TRBV3-1 and TRBJ2-7; weak D call: TRBD1 (5 bases). This CDR3 comprises 13 residues. Trimming removed 5 bases at V and 4 bases at J, with 12 bases between. Germline CDR1 and CDR2: LGHDT and YNNKEL (reference sequence). In DNA, the CDR3 is TGTGCCAGCAGCGAAGGGGATCATTACGAGCAGTACTTC. Protein product: CASSEGDHYEQYF.

The chain has TRBV3-1 and TRBJ2-2; maybe TRBD1 (5 bases). The germline V and J ends were trimmed by 1 base and 3 bases, with 12 bases remaining between them. The length of the CDR3 is 16 residues. The germline V gene has CDR1 LGHDT and CDR2 YNNKEL (reference sequence). CDR3 nucleotide sequence: TGTGCCAGCAGCCAAGTGCTACAGGACCACACCGGGGAGCTGTTTTTT. Its translation is CASSQVLQDHTGELFF. Complete variable domain (other parts from reference TRBV3-1 and TRBJ2-2): DTAVSQTPKYLVTQMGNDKSIKCEQNLGHDTMYWYKQDSKKFLKIMFSYNNKELIINETVPNRFSPKSPDKAHLNLHINSLELGDSAVYFCASSQVLQDHTGELFFGEGSRLTVL.

This chain joins TRBV7-9 and TRBJ1-1; a weak D match, TRBD1 (6 bases). The V gene lost 3 bases and the J gene lost 7 bases, with 12 bases spanning the gap. Germline V CDR1 and CDR2: SEHNR, FQNEAQ (reference sequence). The CDR3 has 13 residues. Here the CDR3 reads CASSLNQGIEAFF. The CDR3 nucleotides read TGTGCCAGCAGCTTGAACCAGGGGATTGAAGCTTTCTTT.

The CDR3 sequence is CASSPRGEPNYEQYF. CDR3 DNA sequence: TGTGCCAGCAGCCCGCGGGGGGAGCCGAACTACGAGCAGTACTTC. The rearrangement uses TRBV11-3 and TRBJ2-7; TRBD2 aligns across 8 bases. The CDR3 length is 15 residues. Germline V CDR1 and CDR2: SGHNT, YENEEA. With 5 bases clipped from V and 3 bases from J, the junction kept 9 bases outside the gene matches.

Many counts were recorded for this clonotype. The chain recombines TRBV29-1 with TRBJ2-1, with TRBD2 matching 8 bases. The ends lost 3 bases at V and 3 bases at J; junction bases unmatched: 7. The CDR3 spans 15 residues. CDR1 is SQVTM, CDR2 ANQGSEA, per germline. The CDR3 nucleotides read TGCAGCGTTGAGTCGGGCGGGGGGATCTACAATGAGCAGTTCTTC. Its translation is CSVESGGGIYNEQFF.

This clonotype was detected only once. The chain links TRBV20-1 to TRBJ1-1, with D unresolved. The CDR3 runs 11 residues. Looked up from germline, CDR1 is DFQATT and CDR2 is SNEGSKA (reference sequence). V lost 6 bases, J lost 7 bases, and 12 bases lay in between. DNA for the CDR3: TGCAGTGCCAGGACCGGGTATGAAGCTTTCTTT. It translates to CSARTGYEAFF.

This clonotype was recorded a few times. The V call is TRBV20-1, the J call TRBJ1-5; D is uncertain. V shed 0 bases and J shed 0 bases, with 6 bases lying between them. The CDR3 is 14 amino acids. Germline lookup yields CDR1 DFQATT and CDR2 SNEGSKA (reference sequence). The CDR3 here is CSARDLYSNQPQHF. DNA of the CDR3: TGCAGTGCTAGAGATCTGTATAGCAATCAGCCCCAGCATTTT.

This clonotype came up a few times. The chain uses TRBV20-1 and TRBJ2-5; 9 nucleotides match TRBD2. The CDR3 length is 14 residues. V dropped 2 bases and J dropped 5; count of bases not matched to a gene: 6. Germline CDR1 is DFQATT and CDR2 is SNEGSKA (reference sequence). CDR3 amino acids: CSARSGGKMETQYF. The CDR3 nucleotides read TGCAGTGCTAGAAGCGGGGGGAAGATGGAGACCCAGTACTTC.

This clonotype was observed a handful of times. The CDR3 DNA sequence: TGTGCCAGCTCACTCCCCTGGAGGGACCACCAAGAGACCCAGTACTTC. It codes for CASSLPWRDHQETQYF. The chain links TRBV18 to TRBJ2-5; tentative D call: TRBD2 (6 bases). Looked up from germline, CDR1 is KGHSH and CDR2 is LQKENI. The V end lost 4 bases, the J end lost 0 bases, and 15 bases lay between the germline ends. The CDR3 sequence is 16 residues long.

In this sample, this clonotype turned up a few times. The rearrangement joins TRBV20-1 to TRBJ2-7; D could derive from TRBD1 or TRBD2 (5 bases each). Germline CDR1 DFQATT, CDR2 SNEGSKA (reference sequence). The CDR3 has 17 amino acids. The V end lost 6 bases, the J end lost 0 bases, and 24 bases lay between the germline ends. CDR3 residues: CSAAGTVDFESSYEQYF. The CDR3 DNA sequence: TGCAGTGCAGCCGGGACGGTAGATTTTGAAAGCTCCTACGAGCAGTACTTC.

The rearrangement uses TRBV6-1 and TRBJ2-5; D remains ambiguous. The CDR3 consists of 17 residues. Trimming shortened V by 7 bases and J by 3 bases, and 24 bases separated the two germline ends. CDR1 and CDR2 (germline): MNHNS, SASEGT. CDR3 DNA: TGTGCCAGCACTGGTTTAGATCCGGCTAATCTAAAAGAGACCCAGTACTTC. Its protein product is CASTGLDPANLKETQYF.

The V and J genes are TRBV30 and TRBJ2-7; D unclear. CDR1 is GTSNPN, CDR2 SVGIG, per germline (reference sequence). CDR3 length equals 13 residues. Trimming removed 5 bases from V and 3 bases from J, with 14 bases in between. The CDR3 region is CAWETGDHYEQYF. Here the CDR3 DNA reads TGTGCCTGGGAAACTGGGGATCACTACGAGCAGTACTTC.

This clonotype was observed at least ten times. The chain joins TRBV20-1 to TRBJ1-1; D unresolved. This CDR3 has 14 residues. V shed 1 base and J shed 0 bases, with 9 bases lying between them. Germline assignment: CDR1 DFQATT and CDR2 SNEGSKA (reference sequence). The DNA for the CDR3 is TGCAGTGCTAGAGGGAAAGGGATGAACACTGAAGCTTTCTTT. Its translation is CSARGKGMNTEAFF.

This clonotype has only a few counts. This chain connects TRBV4-1 to TRBJ1-5; no reliable D call. CDR1 MGHRA and CDR2 YSYEKL come from the germline V gene. The CDR3 spans 16 residues. The ends were cut back, 0 bases at V and 0 bases at J, with 9 bases in the middle. The CDR3 DNA follows: TGCGCCAGCAGCCAAGAAGGCCCCTTTAGCAATCAGCCCCAGCATTTT. Its translation: CASSQEGPFSNQPQHF.

This clonotype was seen a few times. At one of its ends the junction is not consistent with the germline gene, which may arise from a read error. The chain recombines TRBV28 with TRBJ1-1, with D hard to call. CDR3 size: 13 residues. Looked up from germline, CDR1 is MDHEN and CDR2 is SYDVKM. CDR3 region: CASSLQENTGAFF. DNA of the CDR3: TGTGCCAGCAGTTTACAGGAGAACACTGGAGCTTTCTTT.